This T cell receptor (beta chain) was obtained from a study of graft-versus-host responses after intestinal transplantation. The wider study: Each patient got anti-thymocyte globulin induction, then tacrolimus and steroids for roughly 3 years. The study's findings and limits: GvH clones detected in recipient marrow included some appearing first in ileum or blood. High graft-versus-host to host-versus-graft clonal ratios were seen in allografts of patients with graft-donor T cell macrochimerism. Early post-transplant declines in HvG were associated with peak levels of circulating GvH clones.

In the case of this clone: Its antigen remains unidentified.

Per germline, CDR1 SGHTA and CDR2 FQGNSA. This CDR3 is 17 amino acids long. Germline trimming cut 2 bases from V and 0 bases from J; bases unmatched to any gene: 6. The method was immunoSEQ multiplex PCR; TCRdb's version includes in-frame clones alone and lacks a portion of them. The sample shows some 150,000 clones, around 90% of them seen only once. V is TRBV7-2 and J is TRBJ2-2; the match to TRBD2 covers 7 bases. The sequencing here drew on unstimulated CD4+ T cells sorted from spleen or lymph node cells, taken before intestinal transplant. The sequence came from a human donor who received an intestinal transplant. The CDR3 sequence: CASSLWPSGPNTGELFF. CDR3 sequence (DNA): TGTGCCAGCAGCTTATGGCCTAGCGGTCCGAACACCGGGGAGCTGTTTTTT.